A selection of T cell receptor beta chains follows, all from one sample in a study of beta chain features in type 1 diabetes. Some clones are missing from TCRdb's copy, which holds only in-frame ones; the method was immunoSEQ multiplex PCR. The sample carries hundreds of thousands of clones, more than 12% recorded once. Sequencing was carried out using naive CD4+ T cells from blood. The receptors stem from a man aged 18 to 29 with type 1 diabetes. Each CDR3 is given with its conserved first and last residue. A D gene is named only where the DNA matches it firmly. Rows may omit the clone size; those that give it use once, few, many or a size class.

d_call	clone_size	v_call	j_call	cdr3_nt	cdr3_aa
TRBD2	few	TRBV7-2	TRBJ2-7	TGTGCCAGCAGCTTTAGCGGGAGGAAGGACGAGCAGTACTTC	CASSFSGRKDEQYF
TRBD1	few	TRBV7-3	TRBJ1-3	TGTGCCAGCAGCTCGGACAGGGGAAACACCATATATTTT	CASSSDRGNTIYF
TRBD1	few	TRBV20-1	TRBJ1-1	TGCAGTGCAAAAGACAGGGGAGAAGCTTTCTTT	CSAKDRGEAFF
NA	NA	TRBV30	TRBJ1-3	TGTGCCTGGAGCCGGTCCCAGATCCTATCTGGAAACACCATATATTTT	CAWSRSQILSGNTIYF
NA	NA	TRBV7-2	TRBJ2-4	TGTGCCAGCAGCTTAGCAGGGGGTCTAGCCAAAAACATTCAGTACTTC	CASSLAGGLAKNIQYF
NA	NA	TRBV5-1	TRBJ2-1	TGCGCCAGCAGCTTAGCAGAGCGAGGTGAGCAGTTCTTC	CASSLAERGEQFF
NA	few	TRBV10-3	TRBJ2-5	TGTGCCATCACCTTCTCCCTGGAGGAGACCCAGTACTTC	CAITFSLEETQYF
NA	NA	TRBV4-1	TRBJ2-7	TGCGCCAGCAGCCACGTAGGGAGACGGGACGAGCAGTACTTC	CASSHVGRRDEQYF
NA	NA	TRBV29-1	TRBJ2-1	TGCAGCGTCCGCCGTTTTGGGGGGAATGAGCAGTTCTTC	CSVRRFGGNEQFF
NA	NA	TRBV29-1	TRBJ1-1	TGCAGCGTTGAAGGTGGGGGAGGCACTGAAGCTTTCTTT	CSVEGGGGTEAFF
TRBD1	few	TRBV7-9	TRBJ2-2	TGTGCCAGCAGCCCTCGACAGGGGGCGTCCGGGGAGCTGTTTTTT	CASSPRQGASGELFF
NA	few	TRBV9	TRBJ1-2	TGTGCCAGCAGCGTAGTAGGGGGCTATGGCTACACCTTC	CASSVVGGYGYTF
NA	few	TRBV2	TRBJ2-2	TGTGCCAGCAGTGTGATCGGGGAGCTGTTTTTT	CASSVIGELFF
TRBD1	many	TRBV7-9	TRBJ2-3	TGTGCCAGCAGCAAGGGACAGGGGACAGATACGCAGTATTTT	CASSKGQGTDTQYF
TRBD2	few	TRBV5-1	TRBJ2-6	TGCGCCGCATCTAGCGGGAGTCTCACTGGGGCCAACGTCCTGACTTTC	CAASSGSLTGANVLTF
TRBD1	NA	TRBV7-9	TRBJ2-2	TGTGCCAGCAAGCGACCCGGGACAGGAGCTTCCGGGGAGCTGTTTTTT	CASKRPGTGASGELFF
NA	NA	TRBV30	TRBJ1-2	TGTGCCTGGAGTTTAGGGAACGGCTACACCTTC	CAWSLGNGYTF
NA	NA	TRBV12-5	TRBJ2-5	TGTGCTAGTGGGCGGGGGACATCCGAGCAGGAGACCCAGTACTTC	CASGRGTSEQETQYF
TRBD2	few	TRBV4-1	TRBJ2-3	TGCGCCAGCAGCCAAGAGCCGGGACTAGCGGGGGGCGACACAGATACGCAGTATTTT	CASSQEPGLAGGDTDTQYF
TRBD1	few	TRBV7-2	TRBJ1-1	TGTGCCAGCAGCCCACAGGGGTTAAACACTGAAGCTTTCTTT	CASSPQGLNTEAFF
NA	few	TRBV10-3	TRBJ2-7	TGTGCCATCAGTGAGTCTTCAGGCAGGGCCGTCTACGAGCAGTACTTC	CAISESSGRAVYEQYF
NA	NA	TRBV7-6	TRBJ2-1	TGTGCCAGCAGACCGGCGGGGGCCCGCGAATACAATGAGCAGTTCTTC	CASRPAGAREYNEQFF
TRBD2	NA	TRBV10-3	TRBJ2-1	TGTGCCATCAGTGAGTCTCGGACTAGCGTTCAAGAGCAGTTCTTC	CAISESRTSVQEQFF
NA	few	TRBV5-4	TRBJ2-4	TGTGCCAGCCCGCTCGGCGGTCTCTCATTTCTAGCCAAAAACATTCAGTACTTC	CASPLGGLSFLAKNIQYF
NA	NA	TRBV19	TRBJ1-5	TGTGCCAGTAGGGACGGCAATCAGCCCCAGCATTTT	CASRDGNQPQHF
NA	few	TRBV28	TRBJ2-7	TGTGCCAGCTCCTCCTCAGCCCTCTACGAGCAGTACTTC	CASSSSALYEQYF
TRBD2	NA	TRBV9	TRBJ2-3	TGTGCCAGCAGCGGACTGACTAGCCTTAGGGCAGATACGCAGTATTTT	CASSGLTSLRADTQYF
NA	NA	TRBV6-1	TRBJ2-1	TGTGCCAGCTTCTACAGGGAGTGGGATGAGCAGTTCTTC	CASFYREWDEQFF
NA	NA	TRBV29-1	TRBJ1-1	TGCAGCGTTGAACGGGGCCAGAACACTGAAGCTTTCTTT	CSVERGQNTEAFF
TRBD2	NA	TRBV18	TRBJ2-7	TGTGCCAGCTCACCTGGGACTAGCGTTCAATACTTC	CASSPGTSVQYF